This TCR beta chain was observed in a study of shared clonotypes between healthy human individuals. CDR1 and CDR2 from the germline V gene are SGHNT and YENEEA. This CDR3 is built from 13 residues. V lost 4 bases and J lost 5, with 8 bases in between. At the deep level, the assay was run. Sorted-subset replicate PCRs used around 200 ng of genomic DNA. This amount corresponded to 30,000 to 35,000 T cell genomes. The data were produced by immunoSEQ multiplex PCR, yet TCRdb's version contains in-frame clones alone and is incomplete. The table shows about 2.4 million clones, with 80% to 95% occurring only once. Memory CD4+ cells were the fraction left after CD45RA+ naive selection.

The sequence was collected from a man aged 18-30 years in good health. Some clones in this sample may be carry-over from other donors' samples. The sample comprised naive CD4+ T cells from PBMCs. The sample's subset: CD45RA+ positively selected. The V call is TRBV11-3, the J call TRBJ2-2; no firm D call. Here the CDR3 DNA reads TGTGCCAGCAGCTCGCCGCGGACCGGGGAGCTGTTTTTT. This translates into CASSSPRTGELFF.